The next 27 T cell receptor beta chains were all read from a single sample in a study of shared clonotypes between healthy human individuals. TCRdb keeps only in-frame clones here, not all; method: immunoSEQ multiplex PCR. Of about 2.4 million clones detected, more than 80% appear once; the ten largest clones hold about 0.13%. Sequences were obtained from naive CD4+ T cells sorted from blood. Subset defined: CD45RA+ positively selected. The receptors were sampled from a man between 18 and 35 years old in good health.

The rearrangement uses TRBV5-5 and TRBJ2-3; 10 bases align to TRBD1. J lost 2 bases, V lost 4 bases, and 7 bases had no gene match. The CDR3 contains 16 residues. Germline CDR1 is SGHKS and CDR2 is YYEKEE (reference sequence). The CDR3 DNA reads TGTGCCAGCAGCCGGACCGGGACAGGGGACACAGATACGCAGTATTTT. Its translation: CASSRTGTGDTDTQYF.

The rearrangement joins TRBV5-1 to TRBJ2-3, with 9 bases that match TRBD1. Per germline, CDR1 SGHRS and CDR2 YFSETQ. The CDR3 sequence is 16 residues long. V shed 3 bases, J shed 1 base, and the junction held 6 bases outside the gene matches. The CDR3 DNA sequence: TGCGCCAGCAGCTCCCGGGGACAGGGAGGCACAGATACGCAGTATTTT. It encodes CASSSRGQGGTDTQYF.

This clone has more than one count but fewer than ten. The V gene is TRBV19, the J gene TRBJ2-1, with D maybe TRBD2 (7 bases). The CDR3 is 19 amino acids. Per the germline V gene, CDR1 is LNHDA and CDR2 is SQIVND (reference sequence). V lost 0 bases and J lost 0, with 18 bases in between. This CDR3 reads CASSIEGGRTVSSYNEQFF. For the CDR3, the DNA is TGTGCCAGTAGTATAGAGGGAGGGCGGACAGTTAGCTCCTACAATGAGCAGTTCTTC.

The CDR3 reads CASSRGLSNTDTQYF. Written as DNA, the CDR3 is TGTGCCAGCAGCCGGGGACTTTCTAACACAGATACGCAGTATTTT. V is TRBV7-3 and J is TRBJ2-3, with D perhaps TRBD2 (6 bases). This CDR3 is 15 amino acids long. Germline loops: CDR1 SGHTA, CDR2 FQGTGA. Trimming took 5 bases from V and 2 from J, leaving 14 bases between them.

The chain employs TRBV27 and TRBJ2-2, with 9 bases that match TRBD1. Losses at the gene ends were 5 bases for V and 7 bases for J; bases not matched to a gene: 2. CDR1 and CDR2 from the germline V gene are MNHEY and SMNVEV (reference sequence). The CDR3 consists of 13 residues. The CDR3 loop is CASSGQGLGELFF. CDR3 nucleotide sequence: TGTGCCAGCAGTGGACAGGGGCTCGGGGAGCTGTTTTTT.

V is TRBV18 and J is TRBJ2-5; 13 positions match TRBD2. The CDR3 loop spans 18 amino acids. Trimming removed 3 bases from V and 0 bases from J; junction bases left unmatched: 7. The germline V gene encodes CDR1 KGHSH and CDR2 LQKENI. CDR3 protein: CASSPLGLAGANQETQYF. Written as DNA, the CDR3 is TGTGCCAGCTCACCGCTCGGACTAGCGGGGGCAAACCAAGAGACCCAGTACTTC. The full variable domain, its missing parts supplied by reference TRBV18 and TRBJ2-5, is NAGVMQNPRHLVRRRGQEARLRCSPMKGHSHVYWYRQLPEEGLKFMVYLQKENIIDESGMPKERFSAEFPKEGPSILRIQQVVRGDSAAYFCASSPLGLAGANQETQYFGPGTRLLVL.

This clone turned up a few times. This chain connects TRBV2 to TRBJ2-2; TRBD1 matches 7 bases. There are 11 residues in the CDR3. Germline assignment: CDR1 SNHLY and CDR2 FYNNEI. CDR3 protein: CGTGNTGELFF. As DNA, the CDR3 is TGTGGGACAGGGAACACCGGGGAGCTGTTTTTT.

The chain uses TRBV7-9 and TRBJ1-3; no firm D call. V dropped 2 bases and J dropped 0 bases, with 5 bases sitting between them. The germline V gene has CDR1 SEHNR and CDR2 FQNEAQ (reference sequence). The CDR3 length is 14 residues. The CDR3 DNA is TGTGCCAGCAGCTTACGGGACTCTGGAAACACCATATATTTT. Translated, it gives CASSLRDSGNTIYF.

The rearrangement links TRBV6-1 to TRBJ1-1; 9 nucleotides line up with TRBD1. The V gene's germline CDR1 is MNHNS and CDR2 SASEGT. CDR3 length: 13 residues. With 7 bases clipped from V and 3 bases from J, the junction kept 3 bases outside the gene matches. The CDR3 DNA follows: TGTGCCAGCACGGGACAGGGAGACACTGAAGCTTTCTTT. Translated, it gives CASTGQGDTEAFF.

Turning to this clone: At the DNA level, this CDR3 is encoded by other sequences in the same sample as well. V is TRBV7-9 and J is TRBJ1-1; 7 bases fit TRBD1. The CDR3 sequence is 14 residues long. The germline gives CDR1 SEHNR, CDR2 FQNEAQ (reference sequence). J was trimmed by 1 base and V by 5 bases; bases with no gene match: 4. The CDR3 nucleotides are TGTGCCAGCAGCCCTCGACAGGGGAACACTGAAGCTTTCTTT. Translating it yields CASSPRQGNTEAFF.

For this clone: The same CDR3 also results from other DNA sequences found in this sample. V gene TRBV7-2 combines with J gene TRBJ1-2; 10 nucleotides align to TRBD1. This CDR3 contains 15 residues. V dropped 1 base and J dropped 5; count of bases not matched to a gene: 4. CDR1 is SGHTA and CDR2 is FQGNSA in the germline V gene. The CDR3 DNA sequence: TGTGCCAGCAGCTTAGGACAGGGGGCGACGTATGGCTACACCTTC. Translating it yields CASSLGQGATYGYTF.

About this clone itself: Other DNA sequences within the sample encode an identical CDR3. For the CDR3, the DNA is TGTGCCAGCAGCAGACAGGGGGCCTCTTATGGCTACACCTTC. Translating gives CASSRQGASYGYTF. The rearrangement links TRBV6-6 to TRBJ1-2, with TRBD1 matching 10 bases. CDR1 and CDR2 from the germline V gene are MNHNY and SVGAGI (reference sequence). CDR3 length equals 14 residues. Trimming cost V 6 bases and J 5 bases; bases outside gene matches: 6.

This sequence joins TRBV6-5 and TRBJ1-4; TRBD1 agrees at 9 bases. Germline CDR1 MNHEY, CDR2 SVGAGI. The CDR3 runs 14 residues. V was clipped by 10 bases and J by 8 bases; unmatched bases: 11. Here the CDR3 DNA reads TGTGCCACCAAACCCGGGACAGGGAGCGAAAAACTGTTTTTT. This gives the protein CATKPGTGSEKLFF.

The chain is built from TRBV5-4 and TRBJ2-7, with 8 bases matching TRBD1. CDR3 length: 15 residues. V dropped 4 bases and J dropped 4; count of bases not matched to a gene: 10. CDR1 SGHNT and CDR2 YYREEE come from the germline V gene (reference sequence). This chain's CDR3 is CASSPGGFGDYEQYF. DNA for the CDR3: TGTGCCAGCAGCCCAGGGGGCTTCGGGGATTACGAGCAGTACTTC.

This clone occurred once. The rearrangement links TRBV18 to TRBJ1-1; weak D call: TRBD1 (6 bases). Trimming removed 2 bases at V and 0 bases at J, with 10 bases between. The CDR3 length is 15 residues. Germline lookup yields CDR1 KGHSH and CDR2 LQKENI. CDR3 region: CASSPLGTLNTEAFF. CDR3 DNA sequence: TGTGCCAGCTCACCATTAGGGACATTGAACACTGAAGCTTTCTTT.

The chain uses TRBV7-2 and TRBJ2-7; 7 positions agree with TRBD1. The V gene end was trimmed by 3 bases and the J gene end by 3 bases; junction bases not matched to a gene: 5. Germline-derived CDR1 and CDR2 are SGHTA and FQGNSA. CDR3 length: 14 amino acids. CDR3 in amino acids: CASSLVTGDYEQYF. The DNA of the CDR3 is TGTGCCAGCAGCTTGGTCACAGGGGACTACGAGCAGTACTTC.

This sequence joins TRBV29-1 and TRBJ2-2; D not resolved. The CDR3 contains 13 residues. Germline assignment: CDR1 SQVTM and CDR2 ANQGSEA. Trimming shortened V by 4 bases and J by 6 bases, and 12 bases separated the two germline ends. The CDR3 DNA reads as TGCAGCGTTGGGGTTAACCAGGCCGGGGAGCTGTTTTTT. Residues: CSVGVNQAGELFF.

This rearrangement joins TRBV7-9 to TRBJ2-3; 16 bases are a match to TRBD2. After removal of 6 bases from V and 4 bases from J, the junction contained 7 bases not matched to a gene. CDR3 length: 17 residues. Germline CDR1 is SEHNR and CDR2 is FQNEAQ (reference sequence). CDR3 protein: CASSTGLAGGDADTQYF. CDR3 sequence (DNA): TGTGCCAGCAGTACGGGACTAGCGGGAGGGGACGCAGATACGCAGTATTTT. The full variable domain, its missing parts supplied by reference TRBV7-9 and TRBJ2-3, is DTGVSQNPRHKITKRGQNVTFRCDPISEHNRLYWYRQTLGQGPEFLTYFQNEAQLEKSRLLSDRFSAERPKGSFSTLEIQRTEQGDSAMYLCASSTGLAGGDADTQYFGPGTRLTVL.

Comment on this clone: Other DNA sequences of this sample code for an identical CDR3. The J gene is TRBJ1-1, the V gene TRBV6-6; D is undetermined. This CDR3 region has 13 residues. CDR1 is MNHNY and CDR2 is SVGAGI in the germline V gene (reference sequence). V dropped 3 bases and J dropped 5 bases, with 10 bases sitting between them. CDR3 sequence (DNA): TGTGCCAGCAGTTATAACGGGAATACTGAAGCTTTCTTT. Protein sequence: CASSYNGNTEAFF.

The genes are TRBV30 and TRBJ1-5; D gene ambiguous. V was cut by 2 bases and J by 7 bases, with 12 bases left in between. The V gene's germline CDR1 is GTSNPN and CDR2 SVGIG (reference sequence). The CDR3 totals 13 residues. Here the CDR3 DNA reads TGTGCCTGGAGTTCCGGGTGGGAGCAGCCCCAGCATTTT. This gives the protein CAWSSGWEQPQHF.

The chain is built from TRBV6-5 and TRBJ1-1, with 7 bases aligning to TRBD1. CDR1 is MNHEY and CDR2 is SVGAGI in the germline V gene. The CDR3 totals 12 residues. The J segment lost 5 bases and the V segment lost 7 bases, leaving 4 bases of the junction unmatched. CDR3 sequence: CASKRGQTEAFF. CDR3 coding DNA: TGTGCCAGCAAGAGGGGGCAAACTGAAGCTTTCTTT.

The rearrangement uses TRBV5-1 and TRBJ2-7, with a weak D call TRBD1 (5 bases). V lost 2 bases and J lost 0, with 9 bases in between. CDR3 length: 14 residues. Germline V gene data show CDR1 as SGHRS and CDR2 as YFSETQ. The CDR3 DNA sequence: TGCGCCAGCAGCTTCCAGACAGACTCCTACGAGCAGTACTTC. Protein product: CASSFQTDSYEQYF. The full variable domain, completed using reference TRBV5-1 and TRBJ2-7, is KAGVTQTPRYLIKTRGQQVTLSCSPISGHRSVSWYQQTPGQGLQFLFEYFSETQRNKGNFPGRFSGRQFSNSRSEMNVSTLELGDSALYLCASSFQTDSYEQYFGPGTRLTVT.

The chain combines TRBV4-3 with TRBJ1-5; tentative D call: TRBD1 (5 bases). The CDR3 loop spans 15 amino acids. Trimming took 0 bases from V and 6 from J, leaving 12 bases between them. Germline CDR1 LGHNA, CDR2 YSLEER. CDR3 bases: TGCGCCAGCAGCCAAGAGATTTCAGGGTTTCAGCCCCAGCATTTT. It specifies CASSQEISGFQPQHF.

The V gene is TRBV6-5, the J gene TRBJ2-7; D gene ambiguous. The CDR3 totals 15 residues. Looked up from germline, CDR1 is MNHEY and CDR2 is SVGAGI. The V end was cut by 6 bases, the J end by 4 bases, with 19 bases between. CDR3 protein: CASSRKTDALYEQYF. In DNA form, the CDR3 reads TGTGCCAGCAGCCGCAAAACCGACGCTCTGTACGAGCAGTACTTC.

The CDR3 bases are TGTGCCTTGGACAGGGGGATCGCGGCCGAGCAGTACTTC. As protein: CALDRGIAAEQYF. This chain joins TRBV30 and TRBJ2-7, with TRBD1 matching over 10 bases. V was clipped by 7 bases and J by 6 bases; unmatched bases: 9. The CDR3 runs 13 residues. CDR1 GTSNPN and CDR2 SVGIG come from the germline V gene (reference sequence). Full variable domain (remainder filled in from reference TRBV30 and TRBJ2-7): SQTIHQWPATLVQPVGSPLSLECTVEGTSNPNLYWYRQAAGRGLQLLFYSVGIGQISSEVPQNLSASRPQDRQFILSSKKLLLSDSGFYLCALDRGIAAEQYFGPGTRLTVT.

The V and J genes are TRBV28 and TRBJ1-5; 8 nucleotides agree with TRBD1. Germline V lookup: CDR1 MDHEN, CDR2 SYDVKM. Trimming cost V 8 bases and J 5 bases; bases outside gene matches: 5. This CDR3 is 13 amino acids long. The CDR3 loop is CASWGQVDQPQHF. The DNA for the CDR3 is TGTGCCAGCTGGGGACAGGTTGATCAGCCCCAGCATTTT.

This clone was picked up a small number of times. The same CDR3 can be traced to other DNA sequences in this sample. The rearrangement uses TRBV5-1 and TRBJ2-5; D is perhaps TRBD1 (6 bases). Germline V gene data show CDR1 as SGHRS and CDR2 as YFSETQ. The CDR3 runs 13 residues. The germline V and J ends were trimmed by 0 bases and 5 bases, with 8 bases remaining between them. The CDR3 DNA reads TGCGCCAGCAGCTTGGACAGGGTGGAGACCCAGTACTTC. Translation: CASSLDRVETQYF. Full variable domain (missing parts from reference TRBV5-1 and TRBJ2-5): KAGVTQTPRYLIKTRGQQVTLSCSPISGHRSVSWYQQTPGQGLQFLFEYFSETQRNKGNFPGRFSGRQFSNSRSEMNVSTLELGDSALYLCASSLDRVETQYFGPGTRLLVL.